This TCR beta chain was found in a study of blood T cell repertoires in COVID-19. Study details: PBMCs, B-cell-depleted T cells, or T cells were the source of the cDNA or gDNA that made up the material.

Clones were read by immunoSEQ multiplex PCR, and TCRdb kept only the in-frame ones, dropping some. The data hold some 50,000 clones, with roughly 88% observed a single time. V shed 4 bases, J shed 9 bases, and the junction held 2 bases outside the gene matches. There are 13 residues in the CDR3. Germline V gives CDR1 SGHRS, CDR2 YFSETQ. This chain connects TRBV5-1 to TRBJ2-1; 12 nucleotides agree with TRBD2. The receptor's source is a woman aged 55-70 years with acute or convalescent COVID-19. The sample comprised peripheral blood. Written as DNA, the CDR3 is TGCGCCAGCAGCCTACTAGCGGGAGGTGAGCAGTTCTTC. It translates to CASSLLAGGEQFF.